The present entry profiles one T cell receptor beta chain with its context. The data were obtained in a study of CD8+CD57+ T cells in acquired aplastic anemia. The sequenced patients had an expansion of CD8+CD57+ cells seen by flow cytometry. TCR beta VDJ and CDR3 profiles were obtained from a genomic DNA template. MiXCR was run by TCRdb on the reads, yielding one entry per CDR3 protein. The table shows about 160,000 distinct CDR3 sequences, with roughly two thirds occurring only once. Germline CDR1 LGHNT, CDR2 FRNRAP. This CDR3 region has 16 residues. V trimming: 0 bases; J trimming: 6 bases; junction bases outside the gene matches: 7.

This receptor was obtained from a human donor with aplastic anemia. The sequenced sample was sorted CD4+, CD8+, or CD8+CD57+ T cells (not recorded which) from PBMCs. The chain has TRBV12-5 and TRBJ1-5; 8 bases fit TRBD1. The CDR3 region is CASGLVRAGGVQPQHF. For the CDR3, the DNA is TGTGCTAGTGGTTTGGTACGGGCAGGGGGCGTTCAGCCCCAGCATTTT.